This record concerns one TCR beta chain sequence. The V and J ends lost 1 base and 4 bases, in that order; junction bases with no gene match: 4. Germline V gene lookup returns CDR1 MNHEY and CDR2 SVGAGI. The CDR3 has 15 amino acids. The entry originates in a study of blood T cell repertoires in COVID-19. Across the whole study: COVID-19 samples, acute and convalescent, were from the United States, Italy and Spain.

Sequencing used immunoSEQ multiplex PCR; TCRdb keeps in-frame clones, though not all of them. The sample contains 90,000 to 95,000 clones, about 88% of which appear only once. Source material: peripheral blood. The gene calls are TRBV6-5 and TRBJ1-1; 9 nucleotides line up with TRBD1. The TCR originated in a woman older than 75 with active COVID-19. The CDR3 bases are TGTGCCAGCAGTTACTGGACAGGGGCGAGCACTGAAGCTTTCTTT. Its protein is CASSYWTGASTEAFF.